This entry lists 21 T cell receptor beta chains sequenced from one sample in a study of vaccination effects on CD4 cells after COVID-19. Sequencing in the ViraFEST assay came after antigen-specific CD4+ T cells had been expanded with viral peptide pools, which were used to stimulate PBMC. Following 10 days of culture, CD4+ T cells were isolated. Nucleocapsid antibodies were negative in the vaccine recipients, who had never had SARS-CoV-2 infection. Clones were sequenced by immunoSEQ multiplex PCR, and TCRdb holds only the in-frame ones, with some missing. In the table there are about 27,000 clones, around three quarters of which are singletons. Their antigens are not known. Specimen: CD4+ T cells from PBMCs cultured with HCoV-NL63 spike peptides, collected before COVID-19 vaccination. Receptors originate from a human donor who received a COVID-19 vaccine.

This clone was seen only once. The rearrangement uses TRBV20-1 and TRBJ1-5; D gene uncertain. The V gene lost 3 bases and the J gene lost 2 bases, with 11 bases spanning the gap. Germline V gene sequence: CDR1 DFQATT, CDR2 SNEGSKA (reference sequence). The CDR3 has 14 residues. The CDR3: CSASPPEGNQPQHF. CDR3 nucleotide sequence: TGCAGTGCTAGTCCCCCTGAGGGCAATCAGCCCCAGCATTTT.

The rearrangement joins TRBV7-2 to TRBJ2-2; 7 bases agree with TRBD1. The junction had 13 bases not matched to a gene; V was cut back by 0 bases and J by 6 bases. The germline CDR1 and CDR2 sequences are SGHTA and FQGNSA. The CDR3 spans 18 residues. The CDR3 bases are TGTGCCAGCAGCTTAGCTGCACGCCGACAGGGAAGCGCCGGGGAGCTGTTTTTT. It specifies CASSLAARRQGSAGELFF.

This clone came up a few times. The CDR3 DNA reads as TGCGCCAGCAGCCCAACTCACAGAACCTCTGGAAACACCATATATTTT. Translation gives CASSPTHRTSGNTIYF. This chain links TRBV5-1 with TRBJ1-3; D call uncertain. CDR1 and CDR2 (germline): SGHRS, YFSETQ. Trimming took 4 bases from V and 0 from J, leaving 14 bases between them. The CDR3 contains 16 residues. Supplemented by reference TRBV5-1 and TRBJ1-3, the full variable domain reads KAGVTQTPRYLIKTRGQQVTLSCSPISGHRSVSWYQQTPGQGLQFLFEYFSETQRNKGNFPGRFSGRQFSNSRSEMNVSTLELGDSALYLCASSPTHRTSGNTIYFGEGSWLTVV.

The chain recombines TRBV10-2 with TRBJ2-7; D is unclear. Trimming shortened V by 4 bases and J by 0 bases, and 7 bases separated the two germline ends. The CDR3 contains 13 residues. Germline assignment: CDR1 WSHSY and CDR2 SAAADI. The CDR3 DNA follows: TGCGCCAGCAGTGTAGGTATCTCCTACGAGCAGTACTTC. Encoded protein: CASSVGISYEQYF.

V gene TRBV6-6 combines with J gene TRBJ2-1; D gene uncertain. In germline, CDR1 is MNHNY, CDR2 SVGAGI (reference sequence). CDR3 size: 14 residues. The V end was cut by 5 bases, the J end by 3 bases, with 11 bases between. CDR3 region: CASSAAGVYNEQFF. The CDR3 nucleotides read TGTGCCAGCAGTGCCGCCGGCGTCTACAATGAGCAGTTCTTC.

This clone appeared a single time. V and J are TRBV20-1 and TRBJ2-1; maybe TRBD1 (6 bases). CDR1 is DFQATT and CDR2 is SNEGSKA in the germline V gene (reference sequence). Trimming took off 6 bases at V and 7 bases at J, with 10 bases between the two ends. The CDR3 loop spans 11 amino acids. The CDR3 loop is CSATGINEQFF. CDR3 DNA: TGCAGTGCAACAGGGATTAATGAGCAGTTCTTC.

The V call is TRBV3-1 (or the pseudogene TRBV3-2), the J call TRBJ2-7, with 10 bases aligning to TRBD2. Losses at the gene ends were 1 base for V and 8 bases for J; bases not matched to a gene: 5. The CDR3 contains 14 residues. Germline V lookup: CDR1 LGHDT, CDR2 YNNKEL (reference sequence). The CDR3 DNA follows: TGTGCCAGCAGCCAAGGGACTAGCGGCCTCAAGCAGTACTTC. It specifies CASSQGTSGLKQYF.

This chain links TRBV5-5 with TRBJ2-1; a weak D match, TRBD2 (6 bases). Germline V lookup: CDR1 SGHKS, CDR2 YYEKEE (reference sequence). The CDR3 runs to 15 residues. Trimming took 5 bases from V and 0 from J, leaving 12 bases between them. The CDR3 spells CASSNGGYSYNEQFF. CDR3 nucleotide sequence: TGTGCCAGCAGTAACGGGGGATACTCCTACAATGAGCAGTTCTTC.

The chain couples TRBV12-3 or TRBV12-4 to TRBJ2-3; the D is unclear. V gave up 7 bases and J gave up 0 bases, with 8 bases separating them. This CDR3 contains 13 residues. For the CDR3, the DNA is TGTGCCAGCACGTACCATAGCACAGATACGCAGTATTTT. This encodes CASTYHSTDTQYF.

The chain couples TRBV4-3 to TRBJ1-2; no reliable D call. Germline loops: CDR1 LGHNA, CDR2 YSLEER. Trimming cost V 0 bases and J 8 bases, with 13 bases left between them. This CDR3 has 14 amino acids. CDR3 in DNA: TGCGCCAGCAGCCAAGATTTCGCCCGCTGGGGCTACACCTTC. Translation gives CASSQDFARWGYTF.

The rearrangement links TRBV10-3 to TRBJ2-5; D may match TRBD1 or TRBD2 (6 bases each). Trimming stripped 3 bases from V and 5 bases from J, with 13 bases between. The CDR3 spans 14 residues. Germline CDR1 and CDR2: ENHRY and SYGVKD. Here the CDR3 DNA reads TGTGCCATCAGTGAAAGGGGGGAGCGGGAGACCCAGTACTTC. Protein sequence: CAISERGERETQYF.

The chain employs TRBV3-1 (or the pseudogene TRBV3-2) and TRBJ2-3; 7 bases match TRBD2. Germline V gene data show CDR1 as LGHDT and CDR2 as YNNKEL (reference sequence). This CDR3 has 17 residues. V was pared by 8 bases and J by 4 bases, with 18 bases of the junction left unmatched. The CDR3 bases are TGTGCCAGCTCTGCGGGAGAGTTTTTAACGGTACCAGATACGCAGTATTTT. This sequence encodes CASSAGEFLTVPDTQYF.

The genes are TRBV9 and TRBJ1-5; D uncertain. The CDR3 has 14 amino acids. Germline-derived CDR1 and CDR2 are SGDLS and YYNGEE. V was pared by 0 bases and J by 5 bases, with 9 bases between. The CDR3 DNA sequence: TGTGCCAGCAGCGTAGCGGCAGCCGATCAGCCCCAGCATTTT. Its protein product is CASSVAAADQPQHF.

This clone has just a few counts. The CDR3 sequence: CASSLGRNYGYTF. Here the CDR3 DNA reads TGTGCCAGCAGCCTGGGGCGTAACTATGGCTACACCTTC. This chain connects TRBV3-1 (or the pseudogene TRBV3-2) to TRBJ1-2, with a tentative D call TRBD1 (5 bases). Germline V CDR1 and CDR2: LGHDT, YNNKEL (reference sequence). The CDR3 runs to 13 residues. V lost 4 bases and J 1 base, leaving 7 bases between the germline ends.

The chain uses TRBV4-2 and TRBJ2-6; D gene uncertain. Germline values: CDR1 LGHNA, CDR2 YNFKEQ. V lost 0 bases and J 0 bases, leaving 3 bases between the germline ends. This CDR3 has 15 residues. CDR3 coding DNA: TGTGCCAGCAGCCAAGACCCCTCTGGGGCCAACGTCCTGACTTTC. This sequence encodes CASSQDPSGANVLTF.

J is TRBJ1-5 and V is TRBV15; possible D gene TRBD1, 5 bases. The germline V and J ends were trimmed by 5 bases and 4 bases, with 9 bases remaining between them. The length of the CDR3 is 13 residues. Per germline, CDR1 LNHNV and CDR2 YYDKDF (reference sequence). CDR3 DNA: TGTGCCACCAGCTGGGGGGGGAATCAGCCCCAGCATTTT. Translated: CATSWGGNQPQHF.

By sample share, this clone is large. The V call is TRBV2, the J call TRBJ2-3; 11 nucleotides align to TRBD2. This CDR3 is built from 18 residues. The V segment lost 4 bases and the J segment 1 base; nucleotides outside the gene matches: 10. CDR1 is SNHLY, CDR2 FYNNEI, per germline. The CDR3 sequence is CASSGTVASGGRTDTQYF. CDR3 DNA: TGTGCCAGCAGTGGTACCGTGGCTAGCGGGGGGCGCACAGATACGCAGTATTTT.

This chain joins TRBV5-6 and TRBJ2-3; 12 nucleotides match TRBD2. The J segment lost 6 bases and the V segment lost 1 base, leaving 9 bases of the junction unmatched. Looked up from germline, CDR1 is SGHDT and CDR2 is YYEEEE. This CDR3 has 17 amino acids. Written as DNA, the CDR3 is TGTGCCAGCAGCTTGTTAGGGCTAGCGGGAGGGAGCGATACGCAGTATTTT. Translated: CASSLLGLAGGSDTQYF.

V gene TRBV6-5 combines with J gene TRBJ2-3; tentative D call: TRBD2 (6 bases). In germline, CDR1 is MNHEY, CDR2 SVGAGI. The CDR3 consists of 15 residues. The V and J ends lost 5 bases and 6 bases respectively, with 18 bases between them. CDR3 in DNA: TGTGCCAGCAGTCTATCCCGGGGAGGAGGGGATACGCAGTATTTT. Translated, it gives CASSLSRGGGDTQYF.

Only a few counts were recorded for this clone. The gene calls are TRBV6-5 and TRBJ1-1; D gene uncertain. Trimming pared 4 bases from V and 4 bases from J, leaving 10 bases between. The CDR3 sequence is 13 residues long. Germline V gene data show CDR1 as MNHEY and CDR2 as SVGAGI. DNA for the CDR3: TGTGCCAGCAGTTCCATCCCTAGCACTGAAGCTTTCTTT. This codes for CASSSIPSTEAFF.

V is TRBV7-6 and J is TRBJ1-5; D not certain. Trimming removed 4 bases from V and 5 bases from J, with 21 bases in between. Germline CDR1 and CDR2: SGHVS and FNYEAQ. The CDR3 totals 17 residues. CDR3 amino acids: CASSSLYRRTEYQPQHF. CDR3 bases: TGTGCCAGCAGCTCCTTATATCGGCGAACAGAGTATCAGCCCCAGCATTTT.